The 3 T cell receptor beta chains below come from one sample, sequenced in a study of blood T cell repertoires in COVID-19. Assay used: immunoSEQ multiplex PCR; TCRdb lists only in-frame clones, some missing. In the table there are roughly 240,000 clones, approximately 80% of which are singletons. The sequenced sample consisted of peripheral blood. These receptors were taken from a man aged 40-49 years who had recovered from COVID-19.

This clone was seen repeatedly, ten times or more. The CDR3 nucleotides are TGTGCCAGCAGCCAAGGCGGACAGGACAATGAAAAACTGTTTTTT. It yields the protein CASSQGGQDNEKLFF. The rearrangement joins TRBV4-2 to TRBJ1-4; 7 bases line up with TRBD1. This CDR3 comprises 15 residues. The V gene's germline CDR1 is LGHNA and CDR2 YNFKEQ. The ends lost 1 base at V and 5 bases at J; junction bases unmatched: 4.

This clone was counted a single time. The genes are TRBV11-2 and TRBJ1-2, with TRBD1 matching over 7 bases. The CDR3 is 16 residues long. Germline CDR1 reads SGHAT; CDR2 reads FQNNGV. Losses at the gene ends were 4 bases for V and 5 bases for J; bases not matched to a gene: 13. CDR3 amino acids: CASSSLTGRGWYGYTF. As DNA, the CDR3 is TGTGCCAGCAGCTCTTTGACAGGGCGAGGATGGTATGGCTACACCTTC.

The V call is TRBV7-2, the J call TRBJ2-7, with 7 bases lining up with TRBD1. Germline CDR1 reads SGHTA; CDR2 reads FQGNSA. This CDR3 spans 14 amino acids. With V trimmed by 5 bases and J by 1 base, 5 bases remained unmatched. The CDR3 sequence is CASSPRTGSYEQYF. The DNA for the CDR3 is TGTGCCAGCAGCCCCCGGACAGGTTCCTACGAGCAGTACTTC.